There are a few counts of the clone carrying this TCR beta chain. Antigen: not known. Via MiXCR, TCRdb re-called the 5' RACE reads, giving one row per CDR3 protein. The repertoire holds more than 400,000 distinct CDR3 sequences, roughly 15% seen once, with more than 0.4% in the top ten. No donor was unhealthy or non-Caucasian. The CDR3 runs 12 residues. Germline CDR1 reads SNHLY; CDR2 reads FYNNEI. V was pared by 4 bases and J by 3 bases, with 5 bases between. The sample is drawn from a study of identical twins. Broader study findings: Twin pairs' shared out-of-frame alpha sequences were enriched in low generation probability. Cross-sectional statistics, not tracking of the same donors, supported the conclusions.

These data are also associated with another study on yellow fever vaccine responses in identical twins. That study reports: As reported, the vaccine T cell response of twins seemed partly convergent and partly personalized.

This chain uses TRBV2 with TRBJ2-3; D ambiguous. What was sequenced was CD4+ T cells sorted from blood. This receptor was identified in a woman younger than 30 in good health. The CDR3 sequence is CASSVRTDTQYF. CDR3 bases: TGTGCCAGCAGTGTGCGGACAGATACGCAGTATTTT.